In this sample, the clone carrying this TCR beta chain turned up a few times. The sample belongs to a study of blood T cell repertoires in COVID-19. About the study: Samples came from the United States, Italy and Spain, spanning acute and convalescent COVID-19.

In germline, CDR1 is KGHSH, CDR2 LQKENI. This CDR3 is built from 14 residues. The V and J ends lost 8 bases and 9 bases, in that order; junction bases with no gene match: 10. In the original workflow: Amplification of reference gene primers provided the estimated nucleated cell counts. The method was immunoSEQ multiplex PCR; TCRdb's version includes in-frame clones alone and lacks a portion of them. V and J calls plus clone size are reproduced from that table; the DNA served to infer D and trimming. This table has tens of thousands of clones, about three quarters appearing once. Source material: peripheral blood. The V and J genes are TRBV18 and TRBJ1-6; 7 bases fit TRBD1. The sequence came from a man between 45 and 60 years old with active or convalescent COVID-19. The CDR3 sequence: CASTQSGGLSPLHF. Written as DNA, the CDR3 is TGTGCCAGCACGCAGTCAGGGGGACTTTCACCCCTCCACTTT.